What follows are 30 T cell receptor beta chains derived from one specimen sequenced in a study of glioma-infiltrating T cells. The iRepertoire nested amplicon-rescue multiplex PCR amplified TCR alpha and beta CDR3s from RNA. TCRdb analysed the multiplex PCR reads with MiXCR anew, one entry per CDR3 protein. The repertoire includes more than 350,000 distinct CDR3 sequences, about 40% of them detected once, and about 11% sits in the top ten. What was sequenced was glioma tissue, nonneoplastic brain tissue, or PBMCs (not recorded which). These receptors were obtained from a human donor with low-grade glioma or glioblastoma, undergoing nonglioma brain surgery, or in good health (not recorded which).

CDR3 amino acids: CASSEGRPGTGHNEQFF. CDR3 sequence (DNA): TGTGCCAGCAGTGAAGGTCGTCCAGGGACCGGCCACAATGAGCAGTTCTTC. The chain has TRBV25-1 and TRBJ2-1, with D perhaps assigned TRBD1 or TRBD2 (5 bases each). V was trimmed by 2 bases and J by 5 bases, leaving 19 bases between them. CDR3 length equals 17 residues. CDR1 is MGHDK and CDR2 is SYGVNS in the germline V gene.

The chain recombines TRBV24-1 with TRBJ2-1, with TRBD1 matching 7 bases. CDR1 is KGHDR, CDR2 SFDVKD, per germline. CDR3 length: 16 residues. V lost 3 bases and J lost 4; bases outside the gene matches: 8. This CDR3 is CATSDADRVGYNEQFF. The DNA of the CDR3 is TGTGCCACCAGTGATGCCGACAGGGTTGGGTACAATGAGCAGTTCTTC.

Regarding this clonotype: Germline and junction disagree at one end, which may indicate a read error. This sequence joins TRBV29-1 and TRBJ2-3; TRBD1 is a possible D gene (5 bases). Looked up from germline, CDR1 is SQVTM and CDR2 is ANQGSEA. CDR3 length: 18 amino acids. The CDR3 DNA sequence: TGCGGCGTTGCCAGACAGCCTACTACCCCTACTCGAACAGATACGCAGTATTTT. It encodes CGVARQPTTPTRTDTQYF.

Note on this clonotype: A read error may explain this, as a much larger clone is one base away. The CDR3 ends on some other residue instead of the conserved phenylalanine or tryptophan, so this is likely a read error. This chain uses TRBV6-2 or TRBV6-3 with TRBJ2-7, with D perhaps matching TRBD2 (6 bases). Trimming shortened V by 8 bases and J by 3 bases, and 17 bases separated the two germline ends. CDR1 and CDR2 (germline): MNHEY, SVGEGT. The CDR3 loop spans 14 amino acids. The CDR3 DNA sequence: TGTGCCAGCTACGGACTACCGACGGGCTACGAGCAGTACTTA. This gives the protein CASYGLPTGYEQYL.

A single count supports this clonotype. CDR3 amino acids: CASSLGTAAQETQYF. CDR3 coding DNA: TGCGCCAGCAGCCTCGGGACAGCAGCCCAAGAGACCCAGTACTTC. This chain connects TRBV5-1 to TRBJ2-5; 7 bases are a match to TRBD1. With V trimmed by 4 bases and J by 1 base, 7 bases remained unmatched. The CDR3 is made up of 15 amino acids. Germline V CDR1 and CDR2: SGHRS, YFSETQ.

A note on this clonotype: Being one base from a much bigger clone, this may be a read error. CDR3 in amino acids: CSSRVPAFGQPQHF. The CDR3 DNA is TGCAGTTCTAGAGTTCCCGCTTTTGGGCAGCCCCAGCATTTT. The chain has TRBV20-1 and TRBJ1-5; D gene ambiguous. The germline V gene encodes CDR1 DFQATT and CDR2 SNEGSKA (reference sequence). The CDR3 has 14 amino acids.

As concerns this clonotype: A much larger clone is a single base away; this may be a read error. V is TRBV15 and J is TRBJ2-3; no clear D. Germline V gene data show CDR1 as LNHNV and CDR2 as YYDKDF (reference sequence). This CDR3 region has 14 residues. CDR3 DNA: TGTGCCACCAGCAGAGATGTGGGCACATATACGCAGTATTTT. It yields the protein CATSRDVGTYTQYF.

Remarks on this clonotype: A clone one base away is much larger, so this may be a read error. The chain carries TRBV27 and TRBJ2-5; TRBD2 aligns across 8 bases. Trimming cost V 2 bases and J 5 bases; bases outside gene matches: 13. Germline assignment: CDR1 MNHEY and CDR2 SMNVEV (reference sequence). CDR3 length: 17 residues. The CDR3 here is CASSLTAIGGERETQYF. In DNA form, the CDR3 reads TGTGCCAGCAGTTTAACCGCCATCGGGGGGGAGAGGGAGACCCAGTACTTC.

CDR3 amino acids: CASSPVASGSYEQYF. In nucleotides, the CDR3 is TGTGCCAGCAGCCCCGTGGCTAGCGGGAGCTACGAGCAGTACTTC. The chain joins TRBV13 to TRBJ2-7; 10 bases map to TRBD2. The CDR3 is 15 residues long. The V gene's germline CDR1 is PRHDT and CDR2 FYEKMQ (reference sequence). V lost 5 bases and J lost 3; bases outside the gene matches: 7.

This sequence joins TRBV6-1 and TRBJ1-1, with TRBD1 identical over 7 bases. Germline V gene data show CDR1 as MNHNS and CDR2 as SASEGT. J was trimmed by 5 bases and V by 10 bases; bases with no gene match: 13. The CDR3 is 14 amino acids. The CDR3 DNA reads as TGTGCCACCAAGACAGGGCACTTAGGGACTGAAGCTTTCTTT. It translates to CATKTGHLGTEAFF.

About this clonotype: This may come from a read error, since a much larger clone is one base off. This sequence joins TRBV5-8 and TRBJ1-6, with unresolved D. The CDR3 has 11 residues. Germline V gives CDR1 SGHTS, CDR2 YDEGEE. Trimming took off 2 bases at V and 11 bases at J, with 5 bases between the two ends. This chain's CDR3 is CASSLLAPLHF. The CDR3 bases are TGTGCCAGCAGCTTACTAGCACCCCTCCACTTT.

The rearrangement uses TRBV28 and TRBJ2-7; 9 bases fit TRBD1. This CDR3 has 18 residues. Per germline, CDR1 MDHEN and CDR2 SYDVKM. J gave up 2 bases and V 6 bases, and 17 bases lay outside the gene matches. CDR3 bases: TGTGCCAGCAGCCAATATGCCTTCCGGGACAGGGCTACCTACGAGCAGTACTTC. Amino acid sequence: CASSQYAFRDRATYEQYF.

This clonotype was seen a handful of times. The chain joins TRBV18 to TRBJ2-7, with a possible D match to TRBD2 (6 bases). The CDR3 length is 14 residues. V lost 3 bases and J 2 bases, leaving 11 bases between the germline ends. Germline lookup yields CDR1 KGHSH and CDR2 LQKENI. CDR3 DNA: TGTGCCAGCTCACCGCGGGAAGGCACCTACGAGCAGTACTTC. Translated, it gives CASSPREGTYEQYF.

Concerning this clonotype itself: A read error may explain this, as a much larger clone is one base away. In DNA, the CDR3 is TGTGCCAGCGGTGGACAGGGATACGGCAATGAGCAGTTCTTC. It yields the protein CASGGQGYGNEQFF. The chain employs TRBV27 and TRBJ2-7; 8 bases are a match to TRBD1. The end of the DNA aligns better with TRBJ2-1, so the J call may be wrong. This CDR3 is built from 14 residues. Germline CDR1 is MNHEY and CDR2 is SMNVEV (reference sequence).

A note on this clonotype: A junction end diverges from the germline sequence, so it may reflect a read error. This chain uses TRBV27 with TRBJ1-2, with TRBD1 as a possible D gene (6 bases). Germline V gene sequence: CDR1 MNHEY, CDR2 SMNVEV (reference sequence). CDR3 size: 14 residues. For the CDR3, the DNA is TGTGCCAGCAGTTTCACGGGGGCGAGTCTCGGCTGCACCTTC. It specifies CASSFTGASLGCTF.

This clonotype has just a few counts. The V gene is TRBV29-1, the J gene TRBJ2-7; D perhaps matches TRBD2 (5 bases). Trimming removed 5 bases at V and 0 bases at J, with 8 bases between. The CDR3 length is 12 residues. Per the germline V gene, CDR1 is SQVTM and CDR2 is ANQGSEA. The CDR3 region is CSVKGSSYEQYF. In DNA, the CDR3 is TGCAGCGTTAAAGGGAGCTCCTACGAGCAGTACTTC.

As for this clonotype: At one end, the junction sequence differs from germline, possibly due to a read error. CDR3 DNA sequence: TGCAGTGCTAGAAATCCCTGGGACAGACACTATGGCTACAACTTC. Its protein product is CSARNPWDRHYGYNF. The chain has TRBV20-1 and TRBJ1-2, with TRBD1 matching 7 bases. The CDR3 totals 15 residues. Germline assignment: CDR1 DFQATT and CDR2 SNEGSKA (reference sequence).

This clonotype was recorded at least ten times. The V call is TRBV6-1, the J call TRBJ2-1, with D perhaps assigned TRBD1 or TRBD2 (7 bases each). V lost 5 bases and J lost 10, with 15 bases in between. Looked up from germline, CDR1 is MNHNS and CDR2 is SASEGT. CDR3 size: 13 residues. The CDR3, as DNA: TGTGCCAGCAGTTGGGGGGGCAGGGGGGAGCAGTTCTTC. Protein product: CASSWGGRGEQFF.

As concerns this clonotype: A read error may account for a junction end that differs from germline. The chain couples TRBV7-6 to TRBJ1-5, with no clear D. The germline CDR1 and CDR2 sequences are SGHVS and FNYEAQ. The CDR3 is 12 residues long. The CDR3: CASSLGHQPKHF. DNA of the CDR3: TGTGCCAGCAGCTTAGGGCATCAGCCCAAGCATTTT. The whole variable domain, filled in from reference TRBV7-6 and TRBJ1-5, reads GAGVSQSPRYKVTKRGQDVALRCDPISGHVSLYWYRQALGQGPEFLTYFNYEAQQDKSGLPNDRFSAERPEGSISTLTIQRTEQRDSAMYRCASSLGHQPKHFGDGTRLSIL.

In this sample, this clonotype turned up once. The V call is TRBV28, the J call TRBJ1-6, with D possibly being TRBD1 (5 bases). V gave up 9 bases and J gave up 1 base, with 13 bases separating them. Germline CDR1 reads MDHEN; CDR2 reads SYDVKM. This CDR3 has 15 amino acids. The CDR3 spells CARSLTGSYNSPLHF. The CDR3 coding sequence is TGTGCCAGAAGTCTAACAGGATCCTATAATTCACCCCTCCACTTT. Complete variable domain (other parts from reference TRBV28 and TRBJ1-6): DVKVTQSSRYLVKRTGEKVFLECVQDMDHENMFWYRQDPGLGLRLIYFSYDVKMKEKGDIPEGYSVSREKKERFSLILESASTNQTSMYLCARSLTGSYNSPLHFGNGTRLTVT.

This rearrangement joins TRBV10-3 to TRBJ2-2, with 15 bases fitting TRBD2. V lost 6 bases and J lost 6; bases outside the gene matches: 8. This CDR3 region has 17 residues. Germline V gene data show CDR1 as ENHRY and CDR2 as SYGVKD. CDR3 nucleotides: TGTGCCATCAGCGGGACTAGCGGGAGGTTACCTGCCGGGGAGCTGTTTTTT. It is translated as CAISGTSGRLPAGELFF.

The V call is TRBV24-1, the J call TRBJ2-5, with 7 bases fitting TRBD2. Germline CDR1 and CDR2: KGHDR and SFDVKD. This CDR3 has 15 residues. V lost 3 bases and J lost 5; bases outside the gene matches: 8. The CDR3 DNA reads TGTGCCACCAGTGATATTGCGGGAGCAGGCGAGACCCAGTACTTC. It specifies CATSDIAGAGETQYF.

Notes on this clonotype: A single base separates this from a much larger clone, so it may be a read error. The rearrangement uses TRBV28 and TRBJ1-5; the D gene is possibly TRBD1 (5 bases). The ends were cut back, 5 bases at V and 5 bases at J, with 31 bases in the middle. The germline CDR1 and CDR2 sequences are MDHEN and SYDVKM. The CDR3 loop spans 20 amino acids. The CDR3 sequence is CASSPACLRPRDRSHQPQHF. The CDR3 DNA reads TGTGCCAGCAGTCCAGCCTGTCTTCGTCCACGGGACCGATCCCATCAGCCCCAGCATTTT.

The J gene is TRBJ1-5, the V gene TRBV9; D might be TRBD1 (5 bases). This CDR3 is built from 13 residues. CDR1 SGDLS and CDR2 YYNGEE come from the germline V gene. The V and J ends lost 5 bases and 7 bases respectively, with 13 bases between them. The CDR3 here is CASRTAGKQPQHF. Here the CDR3 DNA reads TGTGCCAGCAGAACGGCAGGGAAACAGCCCCAGCATTTT.

V gene TRBV20-1 combines with J gene TRBJ2-7; 8 nucleotides align to TRBD2. V gave up 3 bases and J gave up 4 bases; unmatched junction bases: 8. The CDR3 loop spans 14 amino acids. The germline V gene encodes CDR1 DFQATT and CDR2 SNEGSKA (reference sequence). CDR3 loop: CSAREASGYYEQYF. CDR3 in DNA: TGCAGTGCTAGGGAGGCTAGCGGGTATTACGAGCAGTACTTC.

This clonotype was detected only a few times. This rearrangement joins TRBV7-2 to TRBJ2-7; 15 bases fit TRBD2. Germline CDR1 is SGHTA and CDR2 is FQGNSA. The junction had 7 bases not matched to a gene; V was cut back by 3 bases and J by 7 bases. CDR3 length: 16 amino acids. CDR3 sequence (DNA): TGTGCCAGCAGCTTCGGACTAGCGGGAGGGCCTTGGGAGCAGTACTTC. It translates to CASSFGLAGGPWEQYF.

This sequence joins TRBV10-3 and TRBJ1-2; D remains unclear. The germline gives CDR1 ENHRY, CDR2 SYGVKD. The CDR3 is 15 residues long. V lost 4 bases, J lost 2 bases, and 14 bases lay in between. In DNA form, the CDR3 reads TGTGCCATCAGTGTAGGTTTAGACCTAAACTATGGCTACACCTTC. Translation: CAISVGLDLNYGYTF.

This clonotype was recorded at least ten times. This chain uses TRBV27 with TRBJ2-1; TRBD1 aligns across 10 bases. The germline V gene encodes CDR1 MNHEY and CDR2 SMNVEV (reference sequence). This CDR3 is built from 16 residues. After removal of 3 bases from V and 3 bases from J, the junction contained 5 bases not matched to a gene. This CDR3 is CASSLWGQGLYNEQFF. The CDR3 DNA is TGTGCCAGCAGTTTGTGGGGACAGGGGCTCTACAATGAGCAGTTCTTC.

By sample fraction, this clonotype is medium-sized. The rearrangement joins TRBV27 to TRBJ2-3; D gene uncertain. Trimming removed 1 base at V and 4 bases at J, with 6 bases between. This CDR3 is built from 13 residues. CDR1 is MNHEY and CDR2 is SMNVEV in the germline V gene (reference sequence). CDR3 nucleotide sequence: TGTGCCAGCAGTTTATTCGCCTCAGATACGCAGTATTTT. Translated, it gives CASSLFASDTQYF.

To note about this clonotype: At one end, the junction sequence differs from germline, possibly due to a read error. The V gene is TRBV27, the J gene TRBJ1-3, with a tentative D call TRBD1 (6 bases). This CDR3 contains 14 residues. Germline V lookup: CDR1 MNHEY, CDR2 SMNVEV (reference sequence). DNA of the CDR3: TGTGCCAGCAGTAAACAGGGCTCTGGATACACCATATATTTT. Translation: CASSKQGSGYTIYF.